This TCR beta chain was obtained from a study of beta chain features in type 1 diabetes (dated by TCRdb to between 2017 and 2018). In the study overall: No differences in mean age, gender distribution, total cell number or subset yield were found between patients and healthy donors. A total of around 110,000,000 sorted cells were examined across all samples, and a strong correlation was observed between cell number per subset and RNA yield. In the study, recently diagnosed type 1 diabetes patients and matched healthy donors were compared on the TCRB repertoires of their sorted circulating CD4+ T cell subsets. Naive and central memory subsets were obtained from all 30 or so donors, but regulatory and stem cell-like memory subsets were isolated from only 8 patients and roughly 8 healthy donors.

Inclusive of the bounding cysteine and phenylalanine, the CDR3 is 20 residues long. The kept DNA is CDR3 alone, 60 bases in frame from the first base. The germline V gene specifies SGHRS as CDR1 and YFSETQ as CDR2. A distance of 28 bases separates the germline ends of V and J, which lose 0 bases and 5 bases respectively. A single peripheral blood draw of roughly 0.11 L on average was collected from each donor into heparinised tubes. A BD FACSAria II and a panel including CD45RO, CCR7, CD25, CD127, CD95 and CD27 were used to sort naive, central memory, regulatory and stem cell-like memory CD4+ T cells. All sorted populations exceeded 98% purity. Right away, PBMCs were isolated by Lymphoprep density gradient centrifugation and were stained directly, with no culture step. So that batch effects would be minimized, each experiment stained and sorted samples in pairs, pairing one healthy donor with one patient.

The High Capacity cDNA Reverse Transcription Kit was used to reverse transcribe all of the isolated RNA, meaning that expressed TCRB transcripts were what got sequenced. Deep immunoSEQ sequencing was applied to naive, central memory and regulatory T cell samples, giving an average of roughly 3.5 million total reads per sample. Sorted cells were lysed in RLT buffer, and RNA was extracted using DNase-treated RNeasy Micro or Mini kits according to cell number. Each cell subset was processed separately to prevent cross-contamination, with patient and healthy donor samples processed together. The immunoSEQ multiplex PCR was used to amplify TCRB sequences from cDNA, generating 87-bp fragments that spanned the CDR3 region. Amplicons were sequenced on the Illumina HiSeq platform. As for how the authors treated the data: Synthetic template baselines were used to correct PCR bias computationally, reads within Hamming distance 2 were collapsed together, and singletons that could not be merged were discarded. Reads were aligned against IMGT so that V, D and J genes, CDR3 length and insertions or deletions at six rearrangement sites could be assigned. Within each subset, clonotype counts were normalized to sorted cell number, and only after that were true diversity and Gini coefficients computed with the tcR R package. The overlap coefficient, calculated on TCRB nucleotide sequences, was used to quantify repertoire sharing. Out-of-frame TCRB sequences from naive cells were analyzed as a proxy for the pre-selection repertoire. Entries here come from immuneACCESS through TCRdb and include only in-frame sequences with V and J called. Some clones fail to appear in such tables; in the studies checked, an unresolved V gene covers under half of the shortfall, and the cause of the remainder is unknown. Clone size and the V and J calls come from that table; the DNA yielded D and trimming. In this sample the table shows 240,000 or so clones, about 15% of which occur a single time. The top ten clonotypes cover 0.015% to 0.02% of the sample.

The paper as a whole reports these results and caveats: Fewer insertions and more nucleotide deletions at VDJ recombination sites were observed in patients with type 1 diabetes, implying thymic rearrangement abnormalities. Shorter templates might have been favored by PCR, but patient and control samples were amplified and corrected together, so both groups would have been affected equally by any skew. Naive, central memory and regulatory TCRB repertoires appeared more similar among patients than among healthy donors. Type 1 diabetes patients showed a moderate but significant shortening of TCRB CDR3 length in all four CD4+ subsets. Because cDNA was sequenced instead of genomic DNA, activated cells with high expression could be over-represented, although the groups did not differ in activation or CD3 levels. Only small numbers of individuals were included in the HLA sub-analyses, which left unresolved whether HLA type had any influence on TCRB rearrangement.

On this clone: Its antigen target is currently unknown. The input lacks base qualities; no much larger clone sits a single base away.

Sequencing was performed on naive CD4+ T cells from blood. The meaning of the sample's cell subset or site label: true naive CD4+ T cells. The sequence is built from TRBV5-1 and TRBJ2-3, and the D gene may be TRBD2, 5 bases matching. This sequence was found in a man aged 25 to 45 with type 1 diabetes. CDR3 reads: CASSLGSVGSGGARRDTQYF. Here is the DNA: TGCGCCAGCAGCTTGGGATCGGTTGGCTCAGGAGGCGCGAGAAGAGATACGCAGTATTTT.